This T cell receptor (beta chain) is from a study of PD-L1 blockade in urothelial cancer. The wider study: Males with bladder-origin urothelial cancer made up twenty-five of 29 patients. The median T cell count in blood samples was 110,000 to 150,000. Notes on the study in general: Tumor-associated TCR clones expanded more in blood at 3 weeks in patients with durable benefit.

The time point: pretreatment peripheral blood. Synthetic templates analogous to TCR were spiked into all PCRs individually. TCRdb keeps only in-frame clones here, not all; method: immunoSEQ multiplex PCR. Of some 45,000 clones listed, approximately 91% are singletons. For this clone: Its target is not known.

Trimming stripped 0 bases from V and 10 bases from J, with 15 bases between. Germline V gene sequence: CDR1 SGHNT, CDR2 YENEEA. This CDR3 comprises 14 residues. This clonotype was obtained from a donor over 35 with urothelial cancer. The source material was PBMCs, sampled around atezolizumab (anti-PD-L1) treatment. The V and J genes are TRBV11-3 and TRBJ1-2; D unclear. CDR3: CASSLDSARPSYTF. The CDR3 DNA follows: TGTGCCAGCAGCTTAGATTCGGCCAGGCCTTCCTACACCTTC. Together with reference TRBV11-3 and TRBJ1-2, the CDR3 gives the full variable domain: EAGVVQSPRYKIIEKKQPVAFWCNPISGHNTLYWYLQNLGQGPELLIRYENEEAVDDSQLPKDRFSAERLKGVDSTLKIQPAELGDSAVYLCASSLDSARPSYTFGSGTRLTVV.